The rows below give T cell receptor beta chains drawn from one sample of a study of Ad26.COV2.S vaccination and SARS-CoV-2 variants. The assay was immunoSEQ multiplex PCR, and TCRdb's table has in-frame clones only and misses some. Of under 600,000 clones in the sample, about 89% are singletons; the top ten hold more than 1.5%. Sequences were derived from peripheral blood, sampled in a trial of Ad26.COV2.S vaccine versus placebo. The source of these receptors is a person between 18 and 65 years old who received the Ad26.COV2.S COVID-19 vaccine or a placebo. CDR3s include the opening cysteine and the closing phenylalanine or tryptophan. The D gene is left open where the match is weak. The size of a clone is reported for some rows only, either as once, few or many, or as a class for expanded clones.

cdr3_nt cdr3_aa j_call v_call clone_size d_call
TGTGCCAGCAGCGGCGGCGAAAATGAGCAGTTCTTC CASSGGENEQFF TRBJ2-1 TRBV27 NA NA
TGTGCCAGCAGATTTGGGGACAGCGGTGTCTACGAGCAGTACTTC CASRFGDSGVYEQYF TRBJ2-7 TRBV2 few TRBD1
TGTGCCAGCAGCCCCCCCGCCTCCGGTGAGCAGTACTTC CASSPPASGEQYF TRBJ2-7 TRBV11-2 once NA
TGTGCCAGCTCCTCCGGGACAGGGGCGCTCGGCTATGGCTACACCTTC CASSSGTGALGYGYTF TRBJ1-2 TRBV18 NA TRBD1
TGTGCCAGTTTCGGGGCTAACTATGGCTACACCTTC CASFGANYGYTF TRBJ1-2 TRBV27 NA NA
TGTGCCAGTAGTATAGGGACAGATACGCAGTATTTT CASSIGTDTQYF TRBJ2-3 TRBV19 NA NA
TGTGCCAGCAGACGATCTGGGGGCGCCGGGGAGCTGTTTTTT CASRRSGGAGELFF TRBJ2-2 TRBV11-2 NA NA
TGTGCCAGCAGCTCCATTTTTGGGGGGTATCAGCCCCAGCATTTT CASSSIFGGYQPQHF TRBJ1-5 TRBV5-4 NA NA
TGTGCCAGCAGTTTCTACAGCACTAGGAATTCACCCCTCCACTTT CASSFYSTRNSPLHF TRBJ1-6 TRBV28 NA NA
TGTGCCAGCAGTTTTCCGGGAGGAAGGAATGAGCAGTTCTTC CASSFPGGRNEQFF TRBJ2-1 TRBV28 NA TRBD2
TGTGCCAGCAGCTTATCCGACTCTGGAAACACCATATATTTT CASSLSDSGNTIYF TRBJ1-3 TRBV7-6 NA NA
TGTGCCAGTAGTTCAGCCGGGACAGGGACGGTTGGCTACACCTTC CASSSAGTGTVGYTF TRBJ1-2 TRBV19 NA TRBD1
TGTGCCAGCAGTGAAGGTGCGGGAACATCGGGTTTTTTTATCTACGAGCAGTACTTC CASSEGAGTSGFFIYEQYF TRBJ2-7 TRBV2 NA NA
TGTGCCTGGAGGGACTGGACAGGGGGGCCCTACGAGCAGTACTTC CAWRDWTGGPYEQYF TRBJ2-7 TRBV30 NA TRBD1
TGCGCCAGCAGCTTGGAGAGGGAAACTGAAGCTTTCTTT CASSLERETEAFF TRBJ1-1 TRBV5-1 NA NA
TGTGCCAGCAGCCGGACTAGCGGGGGGGGCGGTGAGCAGTTCTTC CASSRTSGGGGEQFF TRBJ2-1 TRBV3-1/TRBV3-2 few TRBD2
TGTGCCACCAGCAGGGGACGGAGTAATGAAAAACTGTTTTTT CATSRGRSNEKLFF TRBJ1-4 TRBV15 once NA
TGTGCCAGCAGAGAACAGGGAGGTGGTTCTGAAGCTTTCTTT CASREQGGGSEAFF TRBJ1-1 TRBV6-4 NA NA
TGTGCCAGCAGTTTAGGACAGAACACTGAAGCTTTCTTT CASSLGQNTEAFF TRBJ1-1 TRBV12-3/TRBV12-4 NA NA
TGCAGTGCCAGTGGGGGGTTCGGAAACACCATATATTTT CSASGGFGNTIYF TRBJ1-3 TRBV20-1 NA NA
TGCAGCGTTGAGGACCCCAAAGGGTACCAAGAGACCCAGTACTTC CSVEDPKGYQETQYF TRBJ2-5 TRBV29-1 NA NA
TGTGCCAGCAGCTCGGGACTCGAGGCCTACAATGAGCAGTTCTTC CASSSGLEAYNEQFF TRBJ2-1 TRBV7-8 NA NA
TGTGCTAGCAGCTTTCGGCAGGGGATGAACAATGAGCAGTTCTTC CASSFRQGMNNEQFF TRBJ2-1 TRBV7-7 NA NA
TGCAGCGTTGAAGATACGGGCTACACCTTC CSVEDTGYTF TRBJ1-2 TRBV29-1 once NA